These 11 T cell receptor beta chains share one sample of origin, sequenced in a study of T cell changes during pregnancy in multiple sclerosis. Assay used: immunoSEQ multiplex PCR; TCRdb lists only in-frame clones, some missing. The sample records 99,000 or so clones, approximately 95% being singletons. The material sequenced was peripheral blood, taken after pregnancy. Every receptor here comes from a female donor with multiple sclerosis, enrolled in a pregnancy study.

CDR3 in DNA: TGTGCCAGCAGTTGGAGGGGCTCGGGAACTGAAGCTTTCTTT. Translated, it gives CASSWRGSGTEAFF. The chain uses TRBV28 and TRBJ1-1; the D gene is possibly TRBD1 (5 bases). Germline lookup yields CDR1 MDHEN and CDR2 SYDVKM. V shed 4 bases and J shed 5 bases, with 14 bases lying between them. This CDR3 spans 14 amino acids.

The chain joins TRBV18 to TRBJ2-6; 9 nucleotides line up with TRBD1. Germline V gene lookup returns CDR1 KGHSH and CDR2 LQKENI. V trimming: 3 bases; J trimming: 2 bases; junction bases outside the gene matches: 11. There are 19 residues in the CDR3. CDR3 amino acids: CASSPERDRVFPGANVLTF. CDR3 sequence (DNA): TGTGCCAGCTCACCGGAGCGGGACAGGGTTTTTCCTGGGGCCAACGTCCTGACTTTC.

J is TRBJ2-6 and V is TRBV15, with D unresolved. V dropped 2 bases and J dropped 0 bases, with 5 bases sitting between them. The CDR3 covers 15 residues. Germline V gene sequence: CDR1 LNHNV, CDR2 YYDKDF (reference sequence). CDR3 nucleotides: TGTGCCACCAGCAGATCATTCTCTGGGGCCAACGTCCTGACTTTC. Protein: CATSRSFSGANVLTF. The whole variable domain, filled in from reference TRBV15 and TRBJ2-6, reads DAMVIQNPRYQVTQFGKPVTLSCSQTLNHNVMYWYQQKSSQAPKLLFHYYDKDFNNEADTPDNFQSRRPNTSFCFLDIRSPGLGDTAMYLCATSRSFSGANVLTFGAGSRLTVL.

This clone was counted only a few times. V and J are TRBV30 and TRBJ1-1; 9 bases map to TRBD1. V shed 5 bases and J 8 bases; nucleotides not matched to a gene: 12. Per the germline V gene, CDR1 is GTSNPN and CDR2 is SVGIG (reference sequence). The CDR3 contains 14 residues. CDR3 sequence: CAWGAGTGKGEAFF. CDR3 sequence (DNA): TGTGCCTGGGGCGCCGGGACAGGGAAAGGCGAAGCTTTCTTT.

This clone was observed a single time. The rearrangement uses TRBV18 and TRBJ1-4, with D possibly matching TRBD1 (6 bases). There are 15 residues in the CDR3. Germline CDR1 and CDR2: KGHSH and LQKENI. Trimming removed 2 bases from V and 4 bases from J, with 11 bases in between. For the CDR3, the DNA is TGTGCCAGCTCACCAGGGCAGGGGTATAATGAAAAACTGTTTTTT. Its translation is CASSPGQGYNEKLFF. The whole variable domain, filled in from reference TRBV18 and TRBJ1-4, reads NAGVMQNPRHLVRRRGQEARLRCSPMKGHSHVYWYRQLPEEGLKFMVYLQKENIIDESGMPKERFSAEFPKEGPSILRIQQVVRGDSAAYFCASSPGQGYNEKLFFGSGTQLSVL.

The chain recombines TRBV5-8 with TRBJ2-7, with D maybe TRBD2 (7 bases). V was clipped by 6 bases and J by 3 bases, with 16 bases between them. This CDR3 has 14 residues. The germline V gene has CDR1 SGHTS and CDR2 YDEGEE. The chain's CDR3 is CASTSGRGHYEQYF. DNA for the CDR3: TGTGCCAGCACCTCTGGGAGGGGACACTACGAGCAGTACTTC.

The rearrangement links TRBV6-1 to TRBJ2-3; TRBD1 might be the D (6 bases). Germline V lookup: CDR1 MNHNS, CDR2 SASEGT. V lost 4 bases, J lost 0 bases, and 11 bases lay in between. This CDR3 has 15 residues. The CDR3 DNA reads as TGTGCCAGCAGTGCGCGACAGGTTAGCACAGATACGCAGTATTTT. Amino acid sequence: CASSARQVSTDTQYF.

This chain joins TRBV15 and TRBJ2-1; 9 positions match TRBD2. Germline lookup yields CDR1 LNHNV and CDR2 YYDKDF (reference sequence). CDR3 length: 19 residues. V lost 9 bases, J lost 0 bases, and 18 bases stayed unmatched. The CDR3 spells CATSDSGRFHRDSYNEQFF. The CDR3 bases are TGTGCCACATCCGACAGCGGGAGGTTCCATCGAGACTCCTACAATGAGCAGTTCTTC. Together with reference TRBV15 and TRBJ2-1, the CDR3 gives the full variable domain: DAMVIQNPRYQVTQFGKPVTLSCSQTLNHNVMYWYQQKSSQAPKLLFHYYDKDFNNEADTPDNFQSRRPNTSFCFLDIRSPGLGDTAMYLCATSDSGRFHRDSYNEQFFGPGTRLTVL.

The chain uses TRBV5-1 and TRBJ2-7; D uncertain. The CDR3 is 11 residues long. Looked up from germline, CDR1 is SGHRS and CDR2 is YFSETQ. Trimming took 1 base from V and 6 from J, leaving 5 bases between them. The CDR3, as DNA: TGCGCCAGCAGCTTGACGAGCGAGCAGTACTTC. It codes for CASSLTSEQYF.

This chain connects TRBV14 to TRBJ2-1, with D possibly TRBD2 on 6 matching bases. Trimming shortened V by 4 bases and J by 0 bases, and 13 bases separated the two germline ends. The CDR3 length is 16 residues. The V gene's germline CDR1 is SGHDN and CDR2 FVKESK. This chain's CDR3 is CASSPVPTSSYNEQFF. The CDR3 coding sequence is TGTGCCAGCAGCCCTGTGCCGACTAGCTCCTACAATGAGCAGTTCTTC.

The count of this clone is one. In nucleotides, the CDR3 is TGTGCCAGCACCCAAAGCGGGGTGGCGAACACCGGGGAGCTGTTTTTT. This codes for CASTQSGVANTGELFF. This sequence joins TRBV7-9 and TRBJ2-2; 7 bases are shared with TRBD2. The CDR3 contains 16 residues. CDR1 is SEHNR, CDR2 FQNEAQ, per germline (reference sequence). With V trimmed by 7 bases and J by 0 bases, 8 bases remained unmatched.